This T cell receptor beta chain came from a study of OX40 agonist ivuxolimab in advanced cancers. Study as a whole: The dose-escalation cohort was over 65% male, with a mean age of around 60 years, ranging about 23 to 79. Whole-study results and caveats: CD8+ T cells were the subset that, on average, had more expanded clones than CD4+.

Turning to this clone: Antigen: not known.

Germline values: CDR1 MNHEY, CDR2 SVGAGI. The CDR3 has 15 residues. V lost 0 bases, J lost 1 base, and 9 bases lay in between. TCRdb's table, derived via immunoSEQ multiplex PCR, lists solely in-frame clones and lacks some. Of more than 35,000 clones listed, roughly 80% are singletons. This specimen was CD4+ or CD8+ T cells sorted from blood, taken in a trial of the OX40 agonist ivuxolimab. The chain uses TRBV6-5 and TRBJ1-1; possibly TRBD1 for D (5 bases). This clonotype was sampled from an adult with an advanced solid tumor such as melanoma, head and neck, liver or kidney cancer. The CDR3 loop reads CASSYSLGGNTEAFF. Written as DNA, the CDR3 is TGTGCCAGCAGTTACTCCCTGGGGGGGAACACTGAAGCTTTCTTT.